The next 6 T cell receptor beta chains were all read from a single sample in a study of Ad26.COV2.S vaccination and SARS-CoV-2 variants. Treatment in this sample: roughly 18 received Ad26.COV2.S at low or high dose, single or two shots; several received placebo; per-sample allocation not given. Sampling happened 63 days after the first vaccine or placebo injection. TCRdb's copy holds only in-frame clones and misses some; the assay was immunoSEQ multiplex PCR. Counted here are some 520,000 clones, around 88% occurring once; the ten biggest clones make up roughly 12%. The sequences come from peripheral blood, collected in a trial of Ad26.COV2.S vaccine versus placebo. Receptors were obtained from a person aged 18 to 59 who received the Ad26.COV2.S COVID-19 vaccine or a placebo.

In this sample, this clone turned up a few times. The rearrangement links TRBV6-1 to TRBJ1-5; D call uncertain. Trimming took 1 base from V and 0 from J, leaving 4 bases between them. From germline, CDR1 is MNHNS and CDR2 SASEGT. The CDR3 extends over 14 amino acids. The CDR3 DNA is TGTGCCAGCAGTGAAGGGAATAGCAATCAGCCCCAGCATTTT. This translates into CASSEGNSNQPQHF.

The rearrangement links TRBV5-4 to TRBJ1-1, with TRBD1 identical over 8 bases. The length of the CDR3 is 16 residues. Germline CDR1 SGHNT, CDR2 YYREEE (reference sequence). After removal of 4 bases from V and 5 bases from J, the junction contained 13 bases not matched to a gene. CDR3 nucleotides: TGTGCCAGCAGCCCAGCCGGACAGGGCGGTTTTACTGAAGCTTTCTTT. This codes for CASSPAGQGGFTEAFF.

The chain has TRBV28 and TRBJ1-5; 8 bases agree with TRBD1. Trimming cost V 6 bases and J 5 bases; bases outside gene matches: 6. This CDR3 is 14 amino acids long. Germline assignment: CDR1 MDHEN and CDR2 SYDVKM. CDR3 DNA: TGTGCCAGCAGCCGACAGGGGTCCTATCAGCCCCAGCATTTT. This translates into CASSRQGSYQPQHF.

The chain is built from TRBV5-1 and TRBJ2-3; TRBD1 aligns across 9 bases. The CDR3 is made up of 16 amino acids. Germline V lookup: CDR1 SGHRS, CDR2 YFSETQ. Trimming cost V 1 base and J 1 base; bases outside gene matches: 4. The DNA for the CDR3 is TGCGCCAGCAGCTTGTCTAACAGGGGGCGCACAGATACGCAGTATTTT. Amino acids: CASSLSNRGRTDTQYF.

The J gene is TRBJ1-1, the V gene TRBV10-3; 8 positions match TRBD1. The CDR3 is 14 amino acids. V shed 10 bases, J shed 0 bases, and the junction held 7 bases outside the gene matches. In germline, CDR1 is ENHRY, CDR2 SYGVKD. The CDR3 coding sequence is TGTGCCACCGCCCGGACAGGGATGAACACTGAAGCTTTCTTT. Amino acids: CATARTGMNTEAFF.

The chain uses TRBV9 and TRBJ1-4; D possibly corresponds to TRBD1 (5 bases). CDR1 is SGDLS and CDR2 is YYNGEE in the germline V gene. V was clipped by 4 bases and J by 7 bases, with 14 bases between them. The CDR3 extends over 14 amino acids. CDR3 loop: CASSINTGTEKLFF. The DNA for the CDR3 is TGTGCCAGCAGCATCAACACCGGGACTGAAAAACTGTTTTTT.